This T cell receptor (beta chain) was documented in a study of CD8 T cells in ankylosing spondylitis. Overall study results and limits: As for the disease-linked clones, they showed a CD8+ phenotype and occurred at relatively low frequencies in peripheral blood.

Quantitative 5'-RACE with molecular barcodes produced the TCR beta libraries. MiXCR, run by TCRdb on the 5' RACE reads, gives a single entry per CDR3 protein. Of 120,000 or so distinct CDR3 sequences listed, approximately 15% are singletons. In regard to this clonotype: Its matching antigen is unknown.

This CDR3 comprises 12 residues. The junction had 3 bases not matched to a gene; V was cut back by 3 bases and J by 7 bases. CDR1 and CDR2 (germline): SQVTM, ANQGSEA. Sequenced input: blood, either unsorted or a sorted T cell fraction (not recorded which). This clonotype was sampled from a female donor with ankylosing spondylitis or in good health (not recorded which). The J gene is TRBJ2-1, the V gene TRBV29-1; TRBD2 matches 7 bases. In nucleotides, the CDR3 is TGCAGCGTTGAGAGGGGAGGGAATGAGCAGTTCTTC. This encodes CSVERGGNEQFF.